The sequence of this T cell receptor beta chain was determined in a study of long-term antiretroviral therapy in people with HIV. For the study at large: In the earliest collections, sampling predates the 2015 immediate-ART recommendation by about a decade. Study conclusions and caveats: With ART, diversity went up but was still lower than in transplant donor controls. Samples were collected from the mid-2000s to the late 2010s under possibly less effective ART regimens.

Turning to this clone: No antigen is known for it.

An immunoSEQ assay, version v3.0, was performed at survey level. Per-sample targets for sequencing were about 40,000-50,000 T-cell genomes. The protocol was immunoSEQ multiplex PCR, while the TCRdb copy is restricted to in-frame clones and leaves out a portion. Of about 35,000 clones listed, roughly 80% are singletons. The germline CDR1 and CDR2 sequences are SQVTM and ANQGSEA. V lost 4 bases to trimming and J lost 2 bases; unmatched junction nucleotides: 3. This CDR3 is built from 13 residues. The receptor was isolated from a woman between 45 and 65 years old with HIV. This material consisted of unsorted PBMCs, taken 2 years after starting antiretroviral therapy. The chain carries TRBV29-1 and TRBJ2-3; 7 bases agree with TRBD1. In DNA form, the CDR3 reads TGCAGCGTTGCGACAGGGCTCACAGATACGCAGTATTTT. This translates into CSVATGLTDTQYF.